This TCR beta chain was recovered during a study of T cell responses to AZD1222 COVID-19 vaccine. This CDR3 spans 16 amino acids. Looked up from germline, CDR1 is SNHLY and CDR2 is FYNNEI. V lost 5 bases and J lost 7; bases outside the gene matches: 10. Investigators merged groups given second doses at roughly 4 or roughly 12 weeks. Concerning this clone: The antigen is not known.

Whole-study results and caveats: Spike-specific TCR breadth and depth rose after two AZD1222 doses. White British ancestry dominated among donors, who included more females, and clonal diversity was possibly underestimated.

Generated by immunoSEQ multiplex PCR, the TCRdb table keeps only in-frame clones and is missing some. The profile shows 50,000 to 60,000 clones, 80% of them singletons. The sequence came from an adult who received the AZD1222 COVID-19 vaccine. Sample: peripheral blood, taken 28 days after the second AZD1222 dose. V is TRBV2 and J is TRBJ1-6; 8 nucleotides line up with TRBD1. The CDR3 loop reads CASSPGTGALNSPLHF. CDR3 bases: TGTGCCAGCAGTCCCGGGACAGGAGCGTTGAATTCACCCCTCCACTTT.